Below are 5 T cell receptor beta chains sequenced from a single sample in a study of pediatric ulcerative colitis. TCRdb's table, derived via immunoSEQ multiplex PCR, lists solely in-frame clones and lacks some. The repertoire holds some 60,000 clones, with about three quarters as singletons. The sequencing input was blood. The receptor set was obtained from a boy aged 5-17 years with moderate ulcerative colitis.

V is TRBV27 and J is TRBJ2-7; D is unresolved. The CDR3 has 17 amino acids. Trimming shortened V by 0 bases and J by 3 bases, and 18 bases separated the two germline ends. From germline, CDR1 is MNHEY and CDR2 SMNVEV (reference sequence). The CDR3, as DNA: TGTGCCAGCAGTTTATCGTCGGGCACAGCCTTATACTACGAGCAGTACTTC. Protein product: CASSLSSGTALYYEQYF.

The table lists this clone with a few counts. This sequence joins TRBV2 and TRBJ1-2; D is undetermined. V was cut by 5 bases and J by 8 bases, with 12 bases left in between. CDR1 and CDR2 from the germline V gene are SNHLY and FYNNEI. The CDR3 runs 12 residues. CDR3 region: CASSPRSGGYTF. DNA for the CDR3: TGTGCCAGCAGTCCCCGCTCCGGGGGCTACACCTTC.

The V and J genes are TRBV6-6 and TRBJ1-6; D gene unclear. Germline CDR1 is MNHNY and CDR2 is SVGAGI (reference sequence). V was clipped by 0 bases and J by 3 bases, with 0 bases between them. The length of the CDR3 is 13 residues. The CDR3 here is CASSYSYNSPLHF. CDR3 coding DNA: TGTGCCAGCAGTTACTCCTATAATTCACCCCTCCACTTT.

The V call is TRBV5-1, the J call TRBJ1-2; tentatively, D is TRBD1 (5 bases). The germline V gene encodes CDR1 SGHRS and CDR2 YFSETQ. Trimming stripped 6 bases from V and 0 bases from J, with 15 bases between. The CDR3 covers 15 residues. CDR3 in amino acids: CASTGGRGSNYGYTF. The CDR3 coding sequence is TGCGCCAGCACTGGAGGCCGGGGGTCTAACTATGGCTACACCTTC.

V and J are TRBV10-3 and TRBJ1-2; no reliable D call. The V gene's germline CDR1 is ENHRY and CDR2 SYGVKD. This CDR3 region has 13 residues. V lost 3 bases, J lost 0 bases, and 5 bases lay in between. The CDR3 region has the DNA TGTGCCATCAGTGATCGTCCTAACTATGGCTACACCTTC. As protein: CAISDRPNYGYTF.